These 18 T cell receptor beta chains originate from one sample sequenced in a study of Tregs in tolerant kidney transplant recipients. TCRdb's table, derived via immunoSEQ multiplex PCR, lists solely in-frame clones and lacks some. This sample carries 100,000 to 150,000 clones, roughly nine tenths of them seen once, and the ten largest clones take approximately 0.62%. The specimen was CD4+ T cells from blood. The receptors come from a human donor in good health.

The V call is TRBV4-1, the J call TRBJ2-5; TRBD2 matches 7 bases. The germline V gene has CDR1 MGHRA and CDR2 YSYEKL. There are 15 residues in the CDR3. With 0 bases clipped from V and 4 bases from J, the junction kept 5 bases outside the gene matches. The CDR3 loop reads CASSQEARGVETQYF. DNA of the CDR3: TGCGCCAGCAGCCAAGAAGCCCGGGGGGTAGAGACCCAGTACTTC.

V and J are TRBV5-5 and TRBJ1-5; the D is unclear. Germline V gene lookup returns CDR1 SGHKS and CDR2 YYEKEE (reference sequence). The V end lost 2 bases, the J end lost 4 bases, and 10 bases lay between the germline ends. This CDR3 spans 14 amino acids. CDR3 sequence: CASSFAPINQPQHF. The CDR3 coding sequence is TGTGCCAGCAGCTTCGCCCCGATAAATCAGCCCCAGCATTTT.

This clone appeared once. The chain combines TRBV7-9 with TRBJ2-7; 9 nucleotides line up with TRBD2. Germline V CDR1 and CDR2: SEHNR, FQNEAQ (reference sequence). V trimming: 2 bases; J trimming: 3 bases; junction bases outside the gene matches: 2. The CDR3 runs to 14 residues. Here the CDR3 reads CASSLLAGIYEQYF. The CDR3 coding sequence is TGTGCCAGCAGCTTACTAGCGGGAATCTACGAGCAGTACTTC.

The rearrangement links TRBV11-2 to TRBJ2-7; 9 nucleotides align to TRBD1. Germline CDR1 reads SGHAT; CDR2 reads FQNNGV. The CDR3 extends over 13 amino acids. J gave up 4 bases and V 5 bases, and 3 bases lay outside the gene matches. The CDR3 is CASSTGTGYEQYF. In DNA, the CDR3 is TGTGCCAGCAGCACCGGGACAGGGTACGAGCAGTACTTC. The full variable domain, in which reference TRBV11-2 and TRBJ2-7 provide the parts outside the CDR3, is EAGVAQSPRYKIIEKRQSVAFWCNPISGHATLYWYQQILGQGPKLLIQFQNNGVVDDSQLPKDRFSAERLKGVDSTLKIQPAKLEDSAVYLCASSTGTGYEQYFGPGTRLTVT.

For the CDR3, the DNA is TGTGCCACCAGCCCCAAGGGGGGGTGGGACACTGAAGCTTTCTTT. It yields the protein CATSPKGGWDTEAFF. The genes are TRBV15 and TRBJ1-1; D is perhaps TRBD1 (6 bases). The V end lost 5 bases, the J end lost 3 bases, and 16 bases lay between the germline ends. The CDR3 totals 15 residues. Germline V gives CDR1 LNHNV, CDR2 YYDKDF (reference sequence).

The J gene is TRBJ1-1, the V gene TRBV5-6, with D possibly TRBD1 on 5 matching bases. CDR1 is SGHDT and CDR2 is YYEEEE in the germline V gene. Trimming left V 1 base short and J 11 bases short, with 18 bases between. The CDR3 length is 14 residues. The CDR3 loop reads CASSLKRDGVGAFF. CDR3 sequence (DNA): TGTGCCAGCAGCTTGAAAAGGGACGGGGTGGGGGCTTTCTTT. Looking up the rest from reference TRBV5-6 and TRBJ1-1 gives the full variable domain: DAGVTQSPTHLIKTRGQQVTLRCSPKSGHDTVSWYQQALGQGPQFIFQYYEEEERQRGNFPDRFSGHQFPNYSSELNVNALLLGDSALYLCASSLKRDGVGAFFGQGTRLTVV.

The chain couples TRBV6-1 to TRBJ2-3; no clear D gene. CDR3 length: 15 amino acids. In germline, CDR1 is MNHNS, CDR2 SASEGT. The germline V and J ends were trimmed by 1 base and 0 bases, with 8 bases remaining between them. CDR3 DNA sequence: TGTGCCAGCAGTGAAGGAGCCTTCAGCACAGATACGCAGTATTTT. Translated: CASSEGAFSTDTQYF.

The chain combines TRBV6-1 with TRBJ2-7; D not certain. V lost 6 bases and J lost 3, with 15 bases in between. The CDR3 is 14 residues long. Germline assignment: CDR1 MNHNS and CDR2 SASEGT. Here the CDR3 reads CASSWKGPNYEQYF. The DNA for the CDR3 is TGTGCCAGCAGCTGGAAGGGTCCTAACTACGAGCAGTACTTC.

The chain links TRBV15 to TRBJ2-5, with no clear D. Germline loops: CDR1 LNHNV, CDR2 YYDKDF (reference sequence). CDR3 size: 14 residues. Trimming stripped 0 bases from V and 5 bases from J, with 10 bases between. CDR3 sequence (DNA): TGTGCCACCAGCAGAGATCTAGGCGAGGAGACCCAGTACTTC. It translates to CATSRDLGEETQYF.

Worth noting for this clone: A junction end diverges from the germline sequence, so it may reflect a read error. The chain uses TRBV7-3 and TRBJ2-2; TRBD2 aligns across 9 bases. The CDR3 has 15 residues. The germline V gene has CDR1 SGHTA and CDR2 FQGTGA. The CDR3 region is CASSVTSGYTGELFF. The DNA for the CDR3 is TGTGCCAGCAGCGTAACTAGCGGGTACACCGGGGAGCTGTTTTTT.

This chain uses TRBV28 with TRBJ1-3; D unresolved. Trimming stripped 2 bases from V and 1 base from J, with 6 bases between. Germline loops: CDR1 MDHEN, CDR2 SYDVKM. This CDR3 has 14 residues. The CDR3 loop is CASSLLQSGNTIYF. DNA of the CDR3: TGTGCCAGCAGTTTACTCCAGTCTGGAAACACCATATATTTT.

This sequence joins TRBV5-1 and TRBJ2-2; D is unclear. CDR3 length: 13 amino acids. Germline CDR1 SGHRS, CDR2 YFSETQ. V was trimmed by 7 bases and J by 5 bases, leaving 12 bases between them. CDR3 coding DNA: TGCGCCAGCGGAGATTGGGGTACCGGGGAGCTGTTTTTT. This codes for CASGDWGTGELFF.

The J gene is TRBJ1-2, the V gene TRBV9; perhaps TRBD1 as D (5 bases). Per the germline V gene, CDR1 is SGDLS and CDR2 is YYNGEE. This CDR3 spans 14 amino acids. Deletions cut 0 bases from V and 7 bases from J, with 13 bases between. CDR3 coding DNA: TGTGCCAGCAGCGTAGGGGTTCTGGGGGGTGGCTACACCTTC. The encoded protein is CASSVGVLGGGYTF.

The chain employs TRBV14 and TRBJ1-1; TRBD1 aligns across 7 bases. This CDR3 has 13 amino acids. V shed 5 bases, J shed 8 bases, and the junction held 8 bases outside the gene matches. Per the germline V gene, CDR1 is SGHDN and CDR2 is FVKESK. The CDR3 DNA sequence: TGTGCCAGCAGCTACAACTTACAGGGGGAAGCTTTCTTT. Protein product: CASSYNLQGEAFF.

The rearrangement links TRBV2 to TRBJ2-7, with D tentatively TRBD1 (6 bases). Germline assignment: CDR1 SNHLY and CDR2 FYNNEI. This CDR3 spans 14 amino acids. V dropped 7 bases and J dropped 0 bases, with 13 bases sitting between them. The CDR3 spells CASKGQRSSYEQYF. In nucleotides, the CDR3 is TGTGCCAGCAAAGGACAGAGAAGCTCCTACGAGCAGTACTTC.

V is TRBV5-1 and J is TRBJ1-2; 9 bases match TRBD1. Germline trimming cut 4 bases from V and 4 bases from J; bases unmatched to any gene: 8. Germline V CDR1 and CDR2: SGHRS, YFSETQ. CDR3 length: 15 amino acids. Here the CDR3 reads CASSPRDRALYGYTF. CDR3 nucleotide sequence: TGCGCCAGCAGCCCCCGGGACAGGGCCCTCTATGGCTACACCTTC.

The rearrangement links TRBV5-4 to TRBJ2-1, with 7 bases identical to TRBD1. The trim removed 1 base at V and 5 bases at J, leaving 3 bases unmatched. This CDR3 contains 14 residues. Germline assignment: CDR1 SGHNT and CDR2 YYREEE (reference sequence). The CDR3 region has the DNA TGTGCCAGCAGCTTGTTCGACAGGGACAATGAGCAGTTCTTC. Residues: CASSLFDRDNEQFF.

This sequence joins TRBV18 and TRBJ2-3, with 10 bases aligning to TRBD2. The CDR3 spans 17 residues. Germline V gives CDR1 KGHSH, CDR2 LQKENI. The J segment lost 1 base and the V segment lost 3 bases, leaving 7 bases of the junction unmatched. The CDR3 DNA reads TGTGCCAGCTCACCCTTTAGGCTAGCGGGGGGCACAGATACGCAGTATTTT. Encoded protein: CASSPFRLAGGTDTQYF.